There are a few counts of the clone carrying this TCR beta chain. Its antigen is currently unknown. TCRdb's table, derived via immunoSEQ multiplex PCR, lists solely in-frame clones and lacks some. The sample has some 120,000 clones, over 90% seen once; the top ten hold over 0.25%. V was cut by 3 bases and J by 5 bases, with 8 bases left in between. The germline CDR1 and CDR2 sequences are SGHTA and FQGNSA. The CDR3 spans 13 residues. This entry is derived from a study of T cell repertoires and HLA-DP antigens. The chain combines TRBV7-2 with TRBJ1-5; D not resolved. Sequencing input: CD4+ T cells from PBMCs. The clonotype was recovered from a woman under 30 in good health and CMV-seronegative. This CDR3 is CASSLMGDQPQHF. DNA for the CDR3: TGTGCCAGCAGCTTGATGGGCGATCAGCCCCAGCATTTT.